Here is one T cell receptor beta chain with its context. No cognate antigen has been identified for it. This could be a read error, since a much larger clone is one nucleotide away. This record belongs to a study of T-cell reconstitution after alpha-beta-depleted transplantation in children (dated by TCRdb to the mid-2010s). At the level of the whole study: Using TCR repertoire profiling, the study followed T-cell immune reconstitution in a quantitative way in children after TCRalphabeta/CD19-depleted allogeneic hematopoietic cell transplantation.

Receptor libraries were prepared by PCR. Sequenced on an Illumina HiSeq 2500. TCR libraries were prepared with molecular barcoding, using unique molecular identifiers to normalize TCRbeta repertoire quantification. TCRdb reprocessing: public reads trimmed at Q25 with fastp, clones called with MiXCR, in-frame beta chains kept. Duplicate CDR3 protein sequences are folded into a single record with the most common DNA and genes. The sample table lists roughly 610,000 distinct CDR3 sequences, about 10% of them with a count of one. The ten most abundant clones make up less than 5% of the sample. The CDR3, from cysteine to phenylalanine, totals 13 residues. CDR3 DNA only is kept here, 39 bases in frame from base 1. Based on the germline V gene, the CDR1 and CDR2 sequences are MDHEN and SYDVKM.

The TCR was taken from a human donor who donated a stem cell graft to a child with acute myeloid leukemia. The rearrangement combines TRBV28 with TRBJ2-4; the D gene is perhaps TRBD1 or TRBD2, as each covers 5 bases. The sample was PBMCs from the stem cell graft donor, taken from the stem cell graft. Here is the DNA: TGTGCCAGCAGGGGGACGGGCAAAAACGTTCAGTACTTC. Its protein product is CASRGTGKNVQYF. With all but the CDR3 taken from the reference TRBV28 and TRBJ2-4 genes, the full variable domain is: DVKVTQSSRYLVKRTGEKVFLECVQDMDHENMFWYRQDPGLGLRLIYFSYDVKMKEKGDIPEGYSVSREKKERFSLILESASTNQTSMYLCASRGTGKNVQYFGAGTRLSVL.